This TCR beta chain came from a study of T-cell memory formation after mild COVID-19. Study overall: Largely donor-specific sequence clusters came from two donors. Study observations and caveats: Pre-infection memory held some responding clones, suggesting pre-existing cross-reactive T cells responded. Shrinking CD4+ clones resided mostly in CM and EM, and CD8+ ones in EMRA.

This clonotype occurred a few times. Its matching antigen is unknown. The CDR3 is 14 residues long. Trimming took 3 bases from V and 5 from J, leaving 14 bases between them. Germline V lookup: CDR1 SGDLS, CDR2 YYNGEE. cDNA libraries for TCR alpha and TCR beta, carrying sample barcodes and UMIs, came from 5'RACE with constant-segment primers. MiXCR, applied by TCRdb to the 5' RACE reads, yields one record per CDR3 protein. Of approximately 390,000 distinct CDR3 sequences listed, roughly 15% are singletons. The genes are TRBV9 and TRBJ2-5, with D unresolved. The clonotype comes from a man younger than 30 who had mild COVID-19 (a few samples of this study predate the infection). Cell type and time point are not known. The sequenced material came from PBMCs or a T cell subset sorted from them (not recorded which). CDR3 sequence: CASSARAATETQYF. The CDR3 DNA is TGTGCCAGCAGCGCCCGGGCCGCGACGGAGACCCAGTACTTC.